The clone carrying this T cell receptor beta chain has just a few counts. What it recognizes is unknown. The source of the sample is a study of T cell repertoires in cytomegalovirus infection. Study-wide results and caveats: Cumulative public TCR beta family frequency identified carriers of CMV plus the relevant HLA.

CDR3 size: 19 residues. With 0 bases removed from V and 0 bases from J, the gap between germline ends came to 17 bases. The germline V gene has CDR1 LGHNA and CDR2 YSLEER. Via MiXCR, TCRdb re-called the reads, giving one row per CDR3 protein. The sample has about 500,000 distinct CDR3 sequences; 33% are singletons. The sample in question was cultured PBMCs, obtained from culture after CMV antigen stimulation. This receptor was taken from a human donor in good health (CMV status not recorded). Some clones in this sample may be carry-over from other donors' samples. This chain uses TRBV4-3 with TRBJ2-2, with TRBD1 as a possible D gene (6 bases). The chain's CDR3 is CASSQDATGQKSNTGELFF. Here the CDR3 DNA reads TGCGCCAGCAGCCAAGACGCAACAGGGCAAAAGTCGAACACCGGGGAGCTGTTTTTT.